Below are 28 T cell receptor beta chains sequenced from a single sample in a study of early T cells in non-severe SARS-CoV-2 infection (dated by TCRdb to 2020 to 2022). Receptor amplification or capture employed 5' RACE. This sample was sequenced with a NextSeq 500. Using fastp at Q25 and MiXCR, TCRdb reprocessed the public reads and kept productive beta chains. Entries that share a CDR3 protein sequence are merged under the most common genes and DNA. This sample has tens of thousands of distinct CDR3 sequences in its table, and approximately 9.9% of those were observed once. The ten largest clones represent 12% of the sample. The sequencing sample was made of whole blood. These receptor sequences come from an adult who was a healthcare worker with PCR-confirmed SARS-CoV-2 infection or an uninfected control (not recorded which).

This clonotype came up many times. This chain links TRBV12-3 or TRBV12-4 with TRBJ1-1, with a tentative D call TRBD1 (6 bases). The V gene lost 5 bases and the J gene lost 6 bases, with 25 bases spanning the gap. This CDR3 region has 17 residues. CDR3 DNA sequence: TGTGCCAGCAGTCTACGACTGGGGGCGGGCATTAATGCTGAAGCTTTCTTT. Translation: CASSLRLGAGINAEAFF.

The chain links TRBV6-2 or TRBV6-3 to TRBJ2-7, with D perhaps matching TRBD2 (6 bases). This CDR3 contains 14 residues. Germline CDR1 MNHEY, CDR2 SVGEGT. V lost 3 bases to trimming and J lost 1 base, with 10 bases between them. CDR3 in amino acids: CASSYLEGSYEQYF. In DNA, the CDR3 is TGTGCCAGCAGTTATTTGGAGGGATCCTACGAGCAGTACTTC.

V usage is TRBV6-2 or TRBV6-3 and J usage is TRBJ1-5; the match to TRBD1 covers 11 bases. The germline V gene encodes CDR1 MNHEY and CDR2 SVGEGT. This CDR3 has 14 amino acids. V lost 6 bases, J lost 7 bases, and 5 bases stayed unmatched. CDR3 in DNA: TGTGCCAGCAGCAGGACAGGGGGCGGCCAGCCCCAGCATTTT. This sequence encodes CASSRTGGGQPQHF.

This clonotype was seen a handful of times. The chain links TRBV12-3 or TRBV12-4 to TRBJ2-1; 12 bases map to TRBD2. Losses at the gene ends were 3 bases for V and 5 bases for J; bases not matched to a gene: 8. This CDR3 contains 17 residues. CDR3 protein: CASSLKLAGGPNNEQFF. The CDR3, as DNA: TGTGCCAGCAGTTTGAAACTAGCGGGGGGCCCGAACAATGAGCAGTTCTTC.

This clonotype was seen a handful of times. The chain joins TRBV29-1 to TRBJ2-3, with TRBD2 identical over 13 bases. The CDR3 runs to 15 residues. V was pared by 2 bases and J by 5 bases, with 4 bases of the junction left unmatched. CDR1 SQVTM and CDR2 ANQGSEA come from the germline V gene. The DNA of the CDR3 is TGCAGCGTTGAACGACTAGCGGGGGGAAGAGATACGCAGTATTTT. Residues: CSVERLAGGRDTQYF.

The sample holds many counts of this clonotype. This chain links TRBV11-2 with TRBJ2-2; 7 bases line up with TRBD1. CDR3 size: 15 residues. Germline CDR1 is SGHAT and CDR2 is FQNNGV. V was pared by 5 bases and J by 5 bases, with 8 bases of the junction left unmatched. Written as DNA, the CDR3 is TGTGCCAGCAGCCGACAGGGACAAAAAACCGGGGAGCTGTTTTTT. This translates into CASSRQGQKTGELFF.

J is TRBJ1-6 and V is TRBV7-6, with a possible D match to TRBD1 (5 bases). The CDR3 runs 15 residues. V was shortened by 5 bases and J by 4 bases, with 12 bases between the two germline ends. CDR1 SGHVS and CDR2 FNYEAQ come from the germline V gene. The CDR3 sequence is CASSADTEYNSPLHF. The CDR3 nucleotides are TGTGCCAGCAGCGCGGACACCGAATATAATTCACCCCTCCACTTT. The complete variable domain, with remaining parts taken from reference TRBV7-6 and TRBJ1-6, reads GAGVSQSPRYKVTKRGQDVALRCDPISGHVSLYWYRQALGQGPEFLTYFNYEAQQDKSGLPNDRFSAERPEGSISTLTIQRTEQRDSAMYRCASSADTEYNSPLHFGNGTRLTVT.

This clonotype was picked up many times. The chain combines TRBV6-1 with TRBJ1-4; D is possibly TRBD1 (6 bases). Germline CDR1 and CDR2: MNHNS and SASEGT. This CDR3 is 13 amino acids long. V dropped 6 bases and J dropped 8 bases, with 13 bases sitting between them. CDR3 sequence: CASRDSQGEKLFF. As DNA, the CDR3 is TGTGCCAGCAGAGACAGTCAGGGGGAAAAACTGTTTTTT.

The CDR3 region is CASSVEPGAIVAKNIQYF. CDR3 nucleotides: TGTGCCAGCAGCGTAGAGCCGGGAGCGATCGTTGCCAAAAACATTCAGTACTTC. The chain couples TRBV9 to TRBJ2-4; D possibly corresponds to TRBD2 (6 bases). CDR1 is SGDLS, CDR2 YYNGEE, per germline. CDR3 length: 18 amino acids. Trimming removed 0 bases at V and 1 base at J, with 17 bases between.

In its sample, this clonotype was seen a few times. V is TRBV12-3 or TRBV12-4 and J is TRBJ2-2; 7 bases agree with TRBD2. J was trimmed by 5 bases and V by 4 bases; bases with no gene match: 7. This CDR3 spans 15 amino acids. CDR3 amino acids: CASSSGGERTGELFF. The CDR3 coding sequence is TGTGCCAGCAGTTCGGGGGGAGAGAGGACCGGGGAGCTGTTTTTT.

This clonotype has a handful of counts. This chain uses TRBV7-8 with TRBJ1-2; 7 positions match TRBD1. V gave up 5 bases and J gave up 3 bases; unmatched junction bases: 9. CDR3 length: 15 amino acids. CDR1 and CDR2 from the germline V gene are SGHVS and FQNEAQ. The CDR3 loop reads CASSQSQGGYYGYTF. CDR3 sequence (DNA): TGTGCCAGCAGCCAAAGCCAGGGGGGATACTATGGCTACACCTTC.

This clonotype was detected many times. The chain carries TRBV20-1 and TRBJ1-5; D perhaps matches TRBD1 (5 bases). Germline lookup yields CDR1 DFQATT and CDR2 SNEGSKA (reference sequence). Trimming removed 5 bases from V and 7 bases from J, with 12 bases in between. CDR3 length equals 12 residues. The CDR3: CSAGRVQQPQHF. CDR3 bases: TGCAGTGCTGGCAGGGTACAACAGCCCCAGCATTTT.

This clonotype occurred once. This chain uses TRBV28 with TRBJ1-4, with D maybe TRBD1 (5 bases). This CDR3 is 14 amino acids long. Germline values: CDR1 MDHEN, CDR2 SYDVKM. V shed 5 bases and J shed 3 bases, with 10 bases lying between them. The CDR3 DNA is TGTGCCAGCAGTACGACAGTCCCTAATGAAAAACTGTTTTTT. It yields the protein CASSTTVPNEKLFF.

There are a few counts of this clonotype. V and J are TRBV5-1 and TRBJ1-1; TRBD1 might be the D (5 bases). This CDR3 comprises 14 residues. Germline loops: CDR1 SGHRS, CDR2 YFSETQ. Trimming shortened V by 4 bases and J by 7 bases, and 17 bases separated the two germline ends. Written as DNA, the CDR3 is TGCGCCAGCAGCCAGGGACTATCGGGGGGTGAAGCTTTCTTT. It translates to CASSQGLSGGEAFF.

This clonotype is labeled hyperexpanded. V gene TRBV10-3 combines with J gene TRBJ1-4; D gene unclear. Germline CDR1 and CDR2: ENHRY and SYGVKD. The CDR3 is 14 residues long. Deletions cut 7 bases from V and 8 bases from J, with 17 bases between. CDR3 residues: CAITPSRFGEKLFF. For the CDR3, the DNA is TGTGCCATCACTCCCTCCAGGTTCGGGGAAAAACTGTTTTTT.

In this sample, this clonotype turned up a few times. This sequence joins TRBV5-1 and TRBJ2-7, with D unresolved. Germline V gene data show CDR1 as SGHRS and CDR2 as YFSETQ. V was pared by 1 base and J by 5 bases, with 10 bases between. The CDR3 runs 13 residues. CDR3 loop: CASSLSIGDEQYF. CDR3 nucleotide sequence: TGCGCCAGCAGCTTGTCGATTGGGGACGAGCAGTACTTC.

This clonotype was counted only a few times. The gene calls are TRBV20-1 and TRBJ2-7, with a possible D match to TRBD1 (5 bases). The CDR3 is 13 amino acids. CDR1 is DFQATT and CDR2 is SNEGSKA in the germline V gene (reference sequence). Trimming stripped 1 base from V and 3 bases from J, with 10 bases between. The CDR3 spells CSARGGSDYEQYF. The CDR3 region has the DNA TGCAGTGCTAGAGGGGGCAGTGACTACGAGCAGTACTTC.

In its sample, this clonotype was seen many times. This CDR3 reads CASSLRAAPARNTGELFF. The CDR3 DNA is TGCGCCAGCAGCTTGCGAGCTGCACCTGCGCGGAACACCGGGGAGCTGTTTTTT. The chain links TRBV5-1 to TRBJ2-2; D is unresolved. The CDR3 covers 18 residues. Trimming pared 1 base from V and 1 base from J, leaving 17 bases between. The V gene's germline CDR1 is SGHRS and CDR2 YFSETQ.

This clonotype has a handful of counts. V and J are TRBV5-6 and TRBJ1-1; weak D call: TRBD1 (5 bases). The CDR3 extends over 15 amino acids. Trimming removed 4 bases from V and 2 bases from J, with 15 bases in between. Per the germline V gene, CDR1 is SGHDT and CDR2 is YYEEEE. DNA for the CDR3: TGTGCCAGCAGCCTATTGACAGTTGATAACACTGAAGCTTTCTTT. It is translated as CASSLLTVDNTEAFF.

This clonotype was counted only a few times. The rearrangement uses TRBV29-1 and TRBJ2-3; D not certain. The CDR3 is 13 residues long. The germline V gene encodes CDR1 SQVTM and CDR2 ANQGSEA. Trimming shortened V by 7 bases and J by 1 base, and 12 bases separated the two germline ends. The CDR3 loop is CSEQASGTDTQYF. As DNA, the CDR3 is TGCAGCGAGCAGGCGTCGGGCACAGATACGCAGTATTTT.

This clonotype was detected ten times or more. This chain connects TRBV5-1 to TRBJ2-1; tentative D call: TRBD2 (5 bases). Trimming took 2 bases from V and 5 from J, leaving 11 bases between them. CDR3 length: 14 amino acids. Germline loops: CDR1 SGHRS, CDR2 YFSETQ. Here the CDR3 reads CASSLSLAHNEQFF. In DNA form, the CDR3 reads TGCGCCAGCAGCTTAAGTCTAGCACACAATGAGCAGTTCTTC.

A few counts support this clonotype. The rearrangement uses TRBV7-3 and TRBJ2-2; D call uncertain. Trimming shortened V by 8 bases and J by 4 bases, and 11 bases separated the two germline ends. The CDR3 is 13 residues long. The germline V gene has CDR1 SGHTA and CDR2 FQGTGA. The CDR3 nucleotides read TGTGCCAGCGGTGACTTAGGCACCGGGGAGCTGTTTTTT. It is translated as CASGDLGTGELFF.

Comments on this clonotype: Possible read error: a much larger clone is one base away. J is TRBJ2-7 and V is TRBV20-1; 8 bases are a match to TRBD1. The CDR3 totals 14 residues. With V trimmed by 3 bases and J by 5 bases, 9 bases remained unmatched. Germline lookup yields CDR1 DFQATT and CDR2 SNEGSKA (reference sequence). CDR3 protein: CSASQGAPVNEQYF. CDR3 nucleotide sequence: TGCAGTGCTAGTCAGGGGGCCCCGGTCAACGAGCAGTACTTC.

This clonotype has only a few counts. The chain couples TRBV25-1 to TRBJ1-6, with D uncertain. This CDR3 comprises 15 residues. Germline V gene lookup returns CDR1 MGHDK and CDR2 SYGVNS. V was cut by 1 base and J by 9 bases, with 13 bases left in between. DNA for the CDR3: TGTGCCAGCAGTGAATTGGCGACAAGCAGTTCACCCCTCCACTTT. Its protein product is CASSELATSSSPLHF.

This clonotype was seen repeatedly, ten times or more. V gene TRBV7-8 combines with J gene TRBJ2-1; D unclear. V was pared by 5 bases and J by 15 bases, with 5 bases between. This CDR3 spans 8 amino acids. The germline CDR1 and CDR2 sequences are SGHVS and FQNEAQ. Here the CDR3 reads CASSPSFF. CDR3 sequence (DNA): TGTGCCAGCAGCCCGTCGTTCTTC.

This clonotype came up many times. The chain combines TRBV29-1 with TRBJ2-6; tentative D call: TRBD1 (5 bases). V was shortened by 3 bases and J by 1 base, with 7 bases between the two germline ends. The V gene's germline CDR1 is SQVTM and CDR2 ANQGSEA. This CDR3 contains 14 residues. Here the CDR3 reads CSVDGASGANVLTF. As DNA, the CDR3 is TGCAGCGTTGATGGGGCTTCTGGGGCCAACGTCCTGACTTTC.

This clonotype was recorded a few times. The V gene is TRBV12-3 or TRBV12-4, the J gene TRBJ1-1; the match to TRBD1 covers 7 bases. V lost 6 bases, J lost 0 bases, and 4 bases stayed unmatched. There are 14 residues in the CDR3. The CDR3 DNA reads as TGTGCCAGCAGCGACAGGGTTATGAACACTGAAGCTTTCTTT. This sequence encodes CASSDRVMNTEAFF.

This clonotype has at least ten counts. The V call is TRBV10-2, the J call TRBJ2-7; TRBD2 might be the D (5 bases). The CDR3 sequence is 13 residues long. V was trimmed by 2 bases and J by 7 bases, leaving 12 bases between them. Germline loops: CDR1 WSHSY, CDR2 SAAADI. The CDR3, as DNA: TGCGCCAGCAGTGAGAACACAAGGGAGGAGCAGTACTTC. Protein: CASSENTREEQYF.